This T cell receptor (beta chain) was obtained from a study of blood T cells in healthy people across ages. Study-wide findings and caveats: In the absence of known donor CMV status, changes in expanded clonotypes were possibly confounded.

In its sample, this clonotype was seen a few times. The antigen remains unidentified. A J-beta primer mix and a sample-barcoded 5' primer were used in a second PCR of about 7 to 12 cycles. The template-switch adaptor was a 5' adaptor with 12 random nucleotides. It tagged each cDNA molecule. TCRdb re-called the 5' RACE reads through MiXCR, storing one row per CDR3 protein. The table shows 540,000 or so distinct CDR3 sequences, with roughly a quarter occurring only once. CDR3 length equals 20 residues. With V trimmed by 1 base and J by 2 bases, 15 bases remained unmatched. Germline lookup yields CDR1 SGHTA and CDR2 FQGTGA. Collection of 9 to 10 milliliters of peripheral blood was performed for each donor. They isolated at least 6.5 million PBMCs from each sample.

The chain recombines TRBV7-3 with TRBJ1-1; 11 bases align to TRBD1. This receptor was obtained from a woman aged 70-85 years in good health. Material for sequencing was blood. In nucleotides, the CDR3 is TGTGCCAGCAGCTTAAGGGGACAGGGGGGGTTTAATCCTCTAAACACTGAAGCTTTCTTT. It encodes CASSLRGQGGFNPLNTEAFF.